This T cell receptor (beta chain) was sequenced in a study of T-cell reconstitution after alpha-beta-depleted transplantation in children (dated by TCRdb to 2016 to 2017). Concerning the study at large: T-cell immune reconstitution after TCRalphabeta/CD19-depleted allogeneic hematopoietic cell transplantation in children was quantitatively tracked in the study by means of TCR repertoire profiling. General findings and caveats noted by the study authors: In some patients, the high TCRbeta diversity seen at day 60 was put down to recipient T cells and intrathymic progenitors that had survived conditioning. Apparently early alphabetaT-cell count recovery about two months after transplant reportedly relied on only several hundred rapidly expanded clones derived from non-depleted graft cells. Over subsequent months, a decline in hyperexpanded clone frequencies was noted, and after one year, T-cell counts and TCRbeta diversity were mostly ascribed to newly produced T cells.

Libraries were prepared through PCR. The instrument was an Illumina HiSeq 2500. TCR libraries were prepared with molecular barcoding, using unique molecular identifiers to normalize TCRbeta repertoire quantification. The public sequencing data were trimmed at Q25 with fastp and processed into clonotypes with MiXCR by TCRdb, which kept only in-frame beta chains. Each entry is one CDR3 protein sequence, shown with its most common DNA and genes. Present in this sample are 580,000 or so distinct CDR3 sequences, under 30% of which were seen just once. Roughly 14% of the sample goes to the ten largest clones. The treatment or condition label, read with the paper, signifies: allogeneic hematopoietic cell transplantation with graft depleted of TCRalphabeta T cells and CD19 B cells. The children who served as transplant recipients had been given grafts of TCRalphabeta/CD19-depleted allogeneic hematopoietic cells.

A remark on this clonotype: The antigen this receptor binds is unknown. Per-base qualities were not stored, and no clone one base away is much larger.

The germline V gene encodes CDR1 MNHNS and CDR2 SASEGT. Trimming takes 2 bases from V and 5 bases from J, and the germline ends sit 15 bases apart. Reading from cysteine to phenylalanine, the CDR3 counts 15 amino acids. Kept here is only the CDR3 DNA, which spans 45 bases and is read in frame from base 1. The input for sequencing was PBMCs, mostly from graft donor cells, taken 360 days after TCRalphabeta/CD19-depleted stem cell transplant. This TCR was recovered from a boy under three years old who had a stem cell transplant for acute myeloid leukemia, so the T cells may come from the graft donor. The rearranged chain carries TRBV6-1 and TRBJ1-2, with a tentative D gene TRBD1 over 6 matching bases. The CDR3 corresponds to CASSEHGDRPYGYTF. The nucleotide sequence is given as TGTGCCAGCAGTGAACATGGCGACAGGCCTTATGGCTACACCTTC.